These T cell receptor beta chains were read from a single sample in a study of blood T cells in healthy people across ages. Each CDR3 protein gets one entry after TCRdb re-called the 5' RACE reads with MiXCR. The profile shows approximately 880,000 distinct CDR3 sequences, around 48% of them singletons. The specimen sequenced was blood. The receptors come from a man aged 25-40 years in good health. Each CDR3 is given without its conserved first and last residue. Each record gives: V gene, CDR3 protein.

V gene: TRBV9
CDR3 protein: ASSPLGGSTYNEQF

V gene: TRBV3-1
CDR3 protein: ASSHSQSGAGNEKPF

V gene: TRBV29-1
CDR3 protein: SVTIKRGGLKETQY

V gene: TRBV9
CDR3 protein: VSSLDGYEQY

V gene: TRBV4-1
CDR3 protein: ASSIQGSEETQF

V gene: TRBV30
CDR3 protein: ALGTSLYGYT

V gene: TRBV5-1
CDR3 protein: ASGPTTGGEQY

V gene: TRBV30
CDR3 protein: AWSVYQAGGEKTQY

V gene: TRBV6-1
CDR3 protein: ASSELAGAQETQY

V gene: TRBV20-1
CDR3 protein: SARGQGRGEQY

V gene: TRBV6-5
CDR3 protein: ASSYSSESSYEQY

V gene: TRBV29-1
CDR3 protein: SVSPDTKNTEAF

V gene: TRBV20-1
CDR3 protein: SVNPRSYEQY

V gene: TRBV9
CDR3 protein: ASSETTGSGGQF

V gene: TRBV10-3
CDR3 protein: AISDEGRSYEQY

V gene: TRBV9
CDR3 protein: ASSLGPGQGEETQY

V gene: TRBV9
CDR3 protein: ASSVSPPGAGPYEQY

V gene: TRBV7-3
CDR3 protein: ASSPKGGYEQY

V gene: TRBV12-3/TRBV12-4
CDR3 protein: ASSFSGVHTDTQY

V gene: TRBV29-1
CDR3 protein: SGAVGLYEQY

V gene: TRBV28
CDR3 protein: AWNRGPGTDTQY

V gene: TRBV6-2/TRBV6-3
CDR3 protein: ASSLSEDYGYT

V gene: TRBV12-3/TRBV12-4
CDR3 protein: ASSLGPLRNTGELF

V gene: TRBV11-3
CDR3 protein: ASSLDPTVYNEQF

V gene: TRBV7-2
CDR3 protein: ASSLQVPDYGYT

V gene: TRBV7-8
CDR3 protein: ASSLRAGDRGQNEQF

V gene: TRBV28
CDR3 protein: ASSPLQGYSNQPQH

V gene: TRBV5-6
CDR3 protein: ASSLASQDEAF

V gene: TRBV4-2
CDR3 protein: ASSQEVVRSGANVLT

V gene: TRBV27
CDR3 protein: ASTPGRGPYEQY

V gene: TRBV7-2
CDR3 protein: ASSFGTGPNYGYT